This T cell receptor beta chain was identified during a study of T cells after yellow fever vaccination. The study's findings and limits: FACS-sorted repertoires could contain abundant clonotypes contaminating from the bulk population. Faster peaking, at day 5 versus 15, marked a secondary response that was weaker.

This clonotype was detected a few times. Its antigen is not known. TCR cDNA, made by 5'RACE template switching, carried an added universal primer site and UMIs. From the 5' RACE reads, TCRdb called clonotypes with MiXCR, one entry per CDR3 protein. The sample includes hundreds of thousands of distinct CDR3 sequences, roughly 20% of them seen just once. This clonotype was sampled from a man aged 18 to 30 who received the YFV17D yellow fever vaccine. Sample: PBMCs, taken before the yellow fever booster vaccination.

The chain's CDR3 is CASRPSGDSYEQYF. CDR3 bases: TGTGCCAGCAGGCCCAGCGGGGACTCCTACGAGCAGTACTTC. V usage is TRBV7-3 and J usage is TRBJ2-7; 7 bases are shared with TRBD2. The germline CDR1 and CDR2 sequences are SGHTA and FQGTGA. V gave up 6 bases and J gave up 0 bases; unmatched junction bases: 5. CDR3 length: 14 amino acids. The full variable domain, completed using reference TRBV7-3 and TRBJ2-7, is GAGVSQTPSNKVTEKGKYVELRCDPISGHTALYWYRQSLGQGPEFLIYFQGTGAADDSGLPNDRFFAVRPEGSVSTLKIQRTERGDSAVYLCASRPSGDSYEQYFGPGTRLTVT.